The 31 T cell receptor beta chains presented below share a single source sample, sequenced in a study of T cells in localized non-small cell lung cancer. The assay was immunoSEQ multiplex PCR, and TCRdb's table has in-frame clones only and misses some. The data hold around 94,000 clones, with about nine tenths observed a single time. The material was peripheral blood, obtained before any cancer treatment. The receptors originated from a man aged 35 to 70 with stage I squamous cell lung carcinoma.

The genes are TRBV18 and TRBJ1-2, with 7 bases fitting TRBD1. Germline V gives CDR1 KGHSH, CDR2 LQKENI. This CDR3 region has 16 residues. Losses at the gene ends were 6 bases for V and 0 bases for J; bases not matched to a gene: 10. CDR3 DNA: TGTGCCAGCTCTCTGCTTGGACAGGCTGCTAACTATGGCTACACCTTC. This codes for CASSLLGQAANYGYTF.

This chain uses TRBV28 with TRBJ1-4; D gene ambiguous. The germline gives CDR1 MDHEN, CDR2 SYDVKM. This CDR3 is 12 amino acids long. V lost 4 bases to trimming and J lost 5 bases, with 5 bases between them. CDR3 region: CASSSNNEKLFF. The DNA of the CDR3 is TGTGCCAGCAGTTCGAACAATGAAAAACTGTTTTTT.

In this sample, this clone turned up once. A read error may produce the germline difference seen at one junction end. This chain links TRBV19 with TRBJ1-6, with a tentative D call TRBD1 (5 bases). Germline V lookup: CDR1 LNHDA, CDR2 SQIVND (reference sequence). The CDR3 totals 15 residues. The CDR3 sequence is CASSPMEGRNSALHF. CDR3 nucleotide sequence: TGTGCCAGTAGTCCAATGGAGGGGAGGAATTCAGCCCTCCACTTT. The whole variable domain, remainder taken from reference TRBV19 and TRBJ1-6, is DGGITQSPKYLFRKEGQNVTLSCEQNLNHDAMYWYRQDPGQGLRLIYYSQIVNDFQKGDIAEGYSVSREKKESFPLTVTSAQKNPTAFYLCASSPMEGRNSALHFGNGTRLTVT.

This chain connects TRBV27 to TRBJ2-1, with 7 bases that match TRBD1. The CDR3 consists of 15 residues. Germline V gives CDR1 MNHEY, CDR2 SMNVEV (reference sequence). V shed 6 bases, J shed 6 bases, and the junction held 11 bases outside the gene matches. In nucleotides, the CDR3 is TGTGCCAGCAGATCGCCGGGACAGCTTGGCAATGAGCAGTTCTTC. Residues: CASRSPGQLGNEQFF.

J is TRBJ2-7 and V is TRBV5-1, with 8 positions matching TRBD1. With V trimmed by 4 bases and J by 3 bases, 12 bases remained unmatched. Germline loops: CDR1 SGHRS, CDR2 YFSETQ. The CDR3 runs 16 residues. The CDR3 coding sequence is TGCGCCAGCAGCCCCCTTGGGACAGGCAATTTCTACGAGCAGTACTTC. It translates to CASSPLGTGNFYEQYF. The variable domain in full, completed from reference TRBV5-1 and TRBJ2-7, reads KAGVTQTPRYLIKTRGQQVTLSCSPISGHRSVSWYQQTPGQGLQFLFEYFSETQRNKGNFPGRFSGRQFSNSRSEMNVSTLELGDSALYLCASSPLGTGNFYEQYFGPGTRLTVT.

The rearrangement joins TRBV29-1 to TRBJ2-7; 9 bases line up with TRBD1. The length of the CDR3 is 13 residues. CDR1 and CDR2 from the germline V gene are SQVTM and ANQGSEA. Trimming took 5 bases from V and 4 from J; bases not matched to a gene: 6. The DNA of the CDR3 is TGCAGCGTTCTATTAGACAGGGGGTACGAGCAGTACTTC. It specifies CSVLLDRGYEQYF.

Here the CDR3 DNA reads TGTGCCAGCAGCGTAGTCGCGGGGGGCGTGAATGAGCAGTTCTTC. The encoded protein is CASSVVAGGVNEQFF. This chain links TRBV9 with TRBJ2-1; the match to TRBD2 covers 8 bases. The germline gives CDR1 SGDLS, CDR2 YYNGEE. The CDR3 extends over 15 amino acids. J was trimmed by 7 bases and V by 0 bases; bases with no gene match: 6.

V usage is TRBV5-1 and J usage is TRBJ2-4; D is tentatively TRBD1 or TRBD2 (6 bases each). V lost 4 bases and J 5 bases, leaving 19 bases between the germline ends. The V gene's germline CDR1 is SGHRS and CDR2 YFSETQ. This CDR3 is built from 16 residues. CDR3 sequence (DNA): TGCGCCAGCAGCCGGGGGCGCCCAAACGGGGAAAACATTCAGTACTTC. This gives the protein CASSRGRPNGENIQYF.

This clone was recorded only once. J is TRBJ1-1 and V is TRBV6-5, with D possibly matching TRBD1 (5 bases). Trimming stripped 0 bases from V and 1 base from J, with 9 bases between. This CDR3 region has 15 residues. Germline V gives CDR1 MNHEY, CDR2 SVGAGI. CDR3 in amino acids: CASSYSPGKNTEAFF. In DNA form, the CDR3 reads TGTGCCAGCAGTTACTCGCCAGGGAAGAACACTGAAGCTTTCTTT.

This rearrangement joins TRBV5-1 to TRBJ1-1; no clear D. The germline V gene has CDR1 SGHRS and CDR2 YFSETQ. The V end was cut by 2 bases, the J end by 1 base, with 15 bases between. This CDR3 is built from 16 residues. CDR3 DNA sequence: TGCGCCAGCAGCTTACCCGGGGAGGTATCGAACACTGAAGCTTTCTTT. Its translation is CASSLPGEVSNTEAFF.

This clone came up a few times. The chain carries TRBV6-5 and TRBJ1-1, with D possibly matching TRBD1 (6 bases). This CDR3 is built from 14 residues. Trimming pared 6 bases from V and 5 bases from J, leaving 16 bases between. Germline V gene lookup returns CDR1 MNHEY and CDR2 SVGAGI. The CDR3 DNA follows: TGTGCCAGCAGCAGAGGGGGGGGCTGGACTGAAGCTTTCTTT. Its translation: CASSRGGGWTEAFF.

This clone was seen a handful of times. The chain links TRBV11-2 to TRBJ1-6, with 8 bases aligning to TRBD1. With V trimmed by 5 bases and J by 10 bases, 7 bases remained unmatched. In germline, CDR1 is SGHAT, CDR2 FQNNGV. The CDR3 consists of 14 residues. The CDR3 sequence is CASSGTGGGSPLHF. CDR3 DNA sequence: TGTGCCAGCAGCGGAACAGGGGGAGGGTCACCCCTCCACTTT.

V usage is TRBV6-1 and J usage is TRBJ1-1, with D possibly being TRBD1 (5 bases). The CDR3 runs 15 residues. Germline values: CDR1 MNHNS, CDR2 SASEGT. Trimming removed 6 bases at V and 0 bases at J, with 14 bases between. The CDR3, as DNA: TGTGCCAGCAGACCTCTTGACAGCCTGAACACTGAAGCTTTCTTT. It is translated as CASRPLDSLNTEAFF.

The V gene is TRBV7-9, the J gene TRBJ1-2; 8 nucleotides match TRBD1. Germline assignment: CDR1 SEHNR and CDR2 FQNEAQ (reference sequence). J gave up 7 bases and V 1 base, and 5 bases lay outside the gene matches. CDR3 length equals 14 residues. The CDR3: CASSLVHRGSGYTF. The CDR3 nucleotides read TGTGCCAGCAGCTTAGTGCACAGGGGGTCTGGCTACACCTTC.

This rearrangement joins TRBV7-4 to TRBJ1-1; D might be TRBD1 (6 bases). The CDR3 runs 14 residues. Trimming removed 2 bases from V and 6 bases from J, with 13 bases in between. Germline assignment: CDR1 SGHVT and CDR2 SQSDAQ. CDR3 DNA sequence: TGTGCCAGCAGCTTAATTAGGTGGGGGCCTGAAGCTTTCTTT. Protein: CASSLIRWGPEAFF.

CDR3 coding DNA: TGTGCCAGCAGCCTCGAACTTTCTAGCAATCAGCCCCAGCATTTT. This sequence encodes CASSLELSSNQPQHF. J is TRBJ1-5 and V is TRBV7-2; D unresolved. Per the germline V gene, CDR1 is SGHTA and CDR2 is FQGNSA. CDR3 length: 15 amino acids. Trimming cost V 5 bases and J 0 bases, with 11 bases left between them.

V gene TRBV6-5 combines with J gene TRBJ1-1; 7 bases align to TRBD1. V was pared by 4 bases and J by 1 base, with 6 bases of the junction left unmatched. The CDR3 loop spans 15 amino acids. The germline CDR1 and CDR2 sequences are MNHEY and SVGAGI. DNA of the CDR3: TGTGCCAGCAGTTGGACCAGGGGGGGGAACACTGAAGCTTTCTTT. This encodes CASSWTRGGNTEAFF.

This chain links TRBV5-1 with TRBJ2-2, with D possibly being TRBD1 (5 bases). Looked up from germline, CDR1 is SGHRS and CDR2 is YFSETQ. The V end lost 7 bases, the J end lost 2 bases, and 12 bases lay between the germline ends. CDR3 length: 14 residues. The CDR3 protein is CASGFRGNTGELFF. In DNA form, the CDR3 reads TGCGCCAGCGGATTTAGGGGAAACACCGGGGAGCTGTTTTTT.

This clone was seen once. The V call is TRBV10-3, the J call TRBJ2-3, with 7 bases lining up with TRBD2. There are 13 residues in the CDR3. Per the germline V gene, CDR1 is ENHRY and CDR2 is SYGVKD. J was trimmed by 2 bases and V by 9 bases; bases with no gene match: 5. CDR3 bases: TGTGCCATGGGTCGGGGGGACACAGATACGCAGTATTTT. Its translation is CAMGRGDTDTQYF.

The rearrangement uses TRBV2 and TRBJ2-3; D uncertain. The V gene's germline CDR1 is SNHLY and CDR2 FYNNEI. V gave up 0 bases and J gave up 1 base, with 5 bases separating them. The CDR3 spans 14 residues. CDR3 sequence (DNA): TGTGCCAGCAGTGAAGCGGCGGGCACAGATACGCAGTATTTT. Its translation is CASSEAAGTDTQYF.

The CDR3 DNA is TGTGCCAGCAACTTACAAGGGGCCGCGGATACGCAGTATTTT. This codes for CASNLQGAADTQYF. The J gene is TRBJ2-3, the V gene TRBV5-5; TRBD1 might be the D (5 bases). Germline V gene lookup returns CDR1 SGHKS and CDR2 YYEKEE (reference sequence). Trimming shortened V by 6 bases and J by 6 bases, and 17 bases separated the two germline ends. This CDR3 spans 14 amino acids.

The V and J genes are TRBV5-1 and TRBJ2-1; TRBD2 matches at 7 bases. Germline assignment: CDR1 SGHRS and CDR2 YFSETQ. With 1 base clipped from V and 11 bases from J, the junction kept 3 bases outside the gene matches. CDR3 length equals 12 residues. The CDR3 DNA sequence: TGCGCCAGCAGCTTGATTAGCGGGCAGCAGTTCTTC. It translates to CASSLISGQQFF. Complete variable domain (other parts from reference TRBV5-1 and TRBJ2-1): KAGVTQTPRYLIKTRGQQVTLSCSPISGHRSVSWYQQTPGQGLQFLFEYFSETQRNKGNFPGRFSGRQFSNSRSEMNVSTLELGDSALYLCASSLISGQQFFGPGTRLTVL.

Written as DNA, the CDR3 is TGTGCCATCAGCCAGACAGGGGAAAGTGGCTACACCTTC. Protein sequence: CAISQTGESGYTF. J is TRBJ1-2 and V is TRBV10-3; TRBD1 agrees at 8 bases. V lost 6 bases, J lost 7 bases, and 7 bases stayed unmatched. Per the germline V gene, CDR1 is ENHRY and CDR2 is SYGVKD. CDR3 length: 13 residues.

This chain joins TRBV6-1 and TRBJ2-2, with unresolved D. Germline V lookup: CDR1 MNHNS, CDR2 SASEGT. This CDR3 comprises 14 residues. Deletions cut 9 bases from V and 2 bases from J, with 13 bases between. The CDR3, as DNA: TGTGCCAGTATGGGCAGCATCAACACCGGGGAGCTGTTTTTT. Translation: CASMGSINTGELFF.

The rearrangement uses TRBV5-4 and TRBJ2-7, with D possibly called TRBD1 or TRBD2 (5 bases each). CDR1 is SGHNT, CDR2 YYREEE, per germline (reference sequence). This CDR3 spans 14 amino acids. V was trimmed by 4 bases and J by 7 bases, leaving 18 bases between them. CDR3 sequence reads: CASSPGGGAREQYF. Here the CDR3 DNA reads TGTGCCAGCAGCCCTGGTGGGGGAGCCCGAGAGCAGTACTTC.

V gene TRBV5-4 combines with J gene TRBJ2-1; D gene ambiguous. Germline CDR1 and CDR2: SGHNT and YYREEE (reference sequence). This CDR3 is built from 16 residues. The V end was cut by 4 bases, the J end by 0 bases, with 14 bases between. The DNA for the CDR3 is TGTGCCAGCAGCCCGAGTCCCCAAAGCTCCTACAATGAGCAGTTCTTC. It is translated as CASSPSPQSSYNEQFF.

A single count supports this clone. This chain links TRBV6-5 with TRBJ2-7; TRBD1 or TRBD2 may be the D gene (6 bases each). Trimming took off 5 bases at V and 4 bases at J, with 9 bases between the two ends. The CDR3 runs to 12 residues. CDR1 and CDR2 (germline): MNHEY, SVGAGI. The CDR3 loop is CASSLGGYEQYF. The DNA of the CDR3 is TGTGCCAGCAGTCTAGGGGGGTACGAGCAGTACTTC.

The CDR3 DNA follows: TGTGCCAGCAGTGACCGGGACAGGCCATATGGCTACACCTTC. It translates to CASSDRDRPYGYTF. The V call is TRBV2, the J call TRBJ1-2; 8 nucleotides match TRBD1. This CDR3 region has 14 residues. J gave up 5 bases and V 3 bases, and 5 bases lay outside the gene matches. CDR1 and CDR2 from the germline V gene are SNHLY and FYNNEI.

This clone was seen a few times. This chain links TRBV9 with TRBJ1-1; 7 bases match TRBD1. The length of the CDR3 is 14 residues. V shed 4 bases, J shed 0 bases, and the junction held 3 bases outside the gene matches. The V gene's germline CDR1 is SGDLS and CDR2 YYNGEE. CDR3 protein: CASSKQGMNTEAFF. The CDR3 DNA reads as TGTGCCAGCAGCAAACAGGGGATGAACACTGAAGCTTTCTTT.

This chain connects TRBV2 to TRBJ2-2, with D possibly matching TRBD1 (5 bases). V was clipped by 7 bases and J by 7 bases, with 10 bases between them. The CDR3 covers 12 residues. Per germline, CDR1 SNHLY and CDR2 FYNNEI. The CDR3 loop reads CASMMGHGELFF. CDR3 bases: TGTGCCAGCATGATGGGGCACGGGGAGCTGTTTTTT.

The rearrangement uses TRBV27 and TRBJ1-6; 7 bases are a match to TRBD1. The length of the CDR3 is 14 residues. After removal of 5 bases from V and 5 bases from J, the junction contained 3 bases not matched to a gene. Germline V gene sequence: CDR1 MNHEY, CDR2 SMNVEV (reference sequence). The CDR3, as DNA: TGTGCCAGCAGTCCGACAGGGAATAATTCACCCCTCCACTTT. Protein: CASSPTGNNSPLHF.